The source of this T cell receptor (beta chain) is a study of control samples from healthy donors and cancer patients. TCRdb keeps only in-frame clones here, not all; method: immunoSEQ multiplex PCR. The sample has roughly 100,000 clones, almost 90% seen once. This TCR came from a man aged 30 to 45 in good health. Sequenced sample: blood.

CDR3 protein: CASSAAGVTDTQYF. The CDR3 DNA reads TGTGCCAGCAGCGCTGCGGGAGTTACAGATACGCAGTATTTT. The V call is TRBV11-2, the J call TRBJ2-3, with 7 bases aligning to TRBD2. Per the germline V gene, CDR1 is SGHAT and CDR2 is FQNNGV. J lost 3 bases, V lost 5 bases, and 5 bases had no gene match. The CDR3 totals 14 residues.